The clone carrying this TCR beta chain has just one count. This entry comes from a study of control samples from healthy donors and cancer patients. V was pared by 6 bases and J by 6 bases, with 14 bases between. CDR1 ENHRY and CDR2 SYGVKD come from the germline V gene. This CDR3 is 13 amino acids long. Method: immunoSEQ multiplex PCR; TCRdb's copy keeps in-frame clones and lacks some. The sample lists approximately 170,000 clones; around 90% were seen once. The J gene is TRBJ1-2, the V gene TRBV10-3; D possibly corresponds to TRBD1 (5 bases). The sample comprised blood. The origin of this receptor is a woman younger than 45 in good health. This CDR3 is CAISPLGDHGYTF. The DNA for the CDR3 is TGTGCCATCAGCCCTCTAGGGGATCATGGCTACACCTTC.